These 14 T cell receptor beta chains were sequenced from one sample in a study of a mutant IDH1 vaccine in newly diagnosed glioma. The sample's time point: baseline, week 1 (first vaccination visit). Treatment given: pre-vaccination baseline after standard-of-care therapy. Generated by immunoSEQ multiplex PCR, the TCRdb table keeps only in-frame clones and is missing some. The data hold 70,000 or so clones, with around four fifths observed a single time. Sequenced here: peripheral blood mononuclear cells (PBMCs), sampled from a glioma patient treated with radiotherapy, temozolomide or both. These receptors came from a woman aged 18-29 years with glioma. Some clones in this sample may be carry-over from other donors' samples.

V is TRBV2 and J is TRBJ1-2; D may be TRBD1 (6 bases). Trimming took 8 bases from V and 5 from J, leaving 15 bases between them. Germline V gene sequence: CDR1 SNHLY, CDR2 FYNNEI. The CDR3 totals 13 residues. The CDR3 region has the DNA TGTGCCAGCCTTGACCGGGACATATATGGCTACACCTTC. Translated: CASLDRDIYGYTF.

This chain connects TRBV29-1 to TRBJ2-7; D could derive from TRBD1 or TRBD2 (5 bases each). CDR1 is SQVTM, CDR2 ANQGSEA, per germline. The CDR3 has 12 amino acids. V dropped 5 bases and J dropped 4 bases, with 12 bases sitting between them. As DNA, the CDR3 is TGCAGCGTTAGCTGGGGCGGGTACGAGCAGTACTTC. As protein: CSVSWGGYEQYF.

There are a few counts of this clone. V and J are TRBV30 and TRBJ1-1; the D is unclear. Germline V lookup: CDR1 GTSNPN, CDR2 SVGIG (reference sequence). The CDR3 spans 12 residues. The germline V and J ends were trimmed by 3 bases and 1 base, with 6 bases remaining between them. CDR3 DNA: TGTGCCTGGAGCCAGAGGAACACTGAAGCTTTCTTT. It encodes CAWSQRNTEAFF.

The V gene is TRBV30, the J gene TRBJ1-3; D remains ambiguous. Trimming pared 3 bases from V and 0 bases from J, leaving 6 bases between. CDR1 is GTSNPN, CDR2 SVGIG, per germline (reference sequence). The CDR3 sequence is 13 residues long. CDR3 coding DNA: TGTGCCTGGAGCGCTATCTCTGGAAACACCATATATTTT. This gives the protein CAWSAISGNTIYF.

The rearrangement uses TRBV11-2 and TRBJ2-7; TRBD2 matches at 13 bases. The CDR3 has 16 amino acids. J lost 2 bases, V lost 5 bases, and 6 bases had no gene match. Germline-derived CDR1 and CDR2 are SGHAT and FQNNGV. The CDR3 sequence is CASSPGLAGEPYEQYF. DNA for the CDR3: TGTGCCAGCAGCCCCGGACTAGCGGGAGAGCCCTACGAGCAGTACTTC.

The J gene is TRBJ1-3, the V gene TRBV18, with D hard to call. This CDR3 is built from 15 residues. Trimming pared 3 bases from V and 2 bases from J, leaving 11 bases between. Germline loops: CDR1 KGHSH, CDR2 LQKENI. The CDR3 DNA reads TGTGCCAGCTCACCTCTCGGGCCCCCTGGAAACACCATATATTTT. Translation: CASSPLGPPGNTIYF.

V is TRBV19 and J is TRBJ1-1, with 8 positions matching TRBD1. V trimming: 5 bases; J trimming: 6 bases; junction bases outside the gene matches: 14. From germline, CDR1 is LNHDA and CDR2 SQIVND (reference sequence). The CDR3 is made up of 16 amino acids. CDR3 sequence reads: CASSARDRQGSSEAFF. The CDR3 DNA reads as TGTGCCAGTAGTGCGCGAGACCGACAGGGGTCCTCTGAAGCTTTCTTT.

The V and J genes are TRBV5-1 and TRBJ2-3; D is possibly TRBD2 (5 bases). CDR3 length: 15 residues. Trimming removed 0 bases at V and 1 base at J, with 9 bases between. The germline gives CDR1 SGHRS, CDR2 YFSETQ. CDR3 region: CASSLAPAGTDTQYF. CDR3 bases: TGCGCCAGCAGCTTGGCCCCAGCGGGCACAGATACGCAGTATTTT.

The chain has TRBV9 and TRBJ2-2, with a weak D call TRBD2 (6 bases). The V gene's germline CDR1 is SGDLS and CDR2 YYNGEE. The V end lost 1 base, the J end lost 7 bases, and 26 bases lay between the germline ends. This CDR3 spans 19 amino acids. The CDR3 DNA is TGTGCCAGCAGCGTACATGGCGAGGAACTAGCCCACTGGGGCGGGGAGCTGTTTTTT. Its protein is CASSVHGEELAHWGGELFF.

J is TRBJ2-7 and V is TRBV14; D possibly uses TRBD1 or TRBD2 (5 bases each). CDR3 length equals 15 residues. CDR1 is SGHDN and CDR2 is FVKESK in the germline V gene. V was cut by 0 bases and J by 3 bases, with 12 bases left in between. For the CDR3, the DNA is TGTGCCAGCAGCCAAGATCGAGGGGTAGGCTACGAGCAGTACTTC. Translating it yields CASSQDRGVGYEQYF.

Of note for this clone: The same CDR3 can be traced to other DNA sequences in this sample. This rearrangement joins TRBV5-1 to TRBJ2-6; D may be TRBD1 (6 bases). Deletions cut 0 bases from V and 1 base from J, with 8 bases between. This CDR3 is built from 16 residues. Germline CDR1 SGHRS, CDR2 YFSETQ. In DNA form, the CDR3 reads TGCGCCAGCAGCTTGGACGGACAGTCTGGGGCCAACGTCCTGACTTTC. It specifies CASSLDGQSGANVLTF.

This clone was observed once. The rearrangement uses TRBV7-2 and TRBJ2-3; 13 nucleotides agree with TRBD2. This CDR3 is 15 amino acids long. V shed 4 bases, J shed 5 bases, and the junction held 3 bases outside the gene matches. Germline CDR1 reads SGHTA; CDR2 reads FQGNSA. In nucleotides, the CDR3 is TGTGCCAGCAGCTACCGGACTAGCGGGGGAGATACGCAGTATTTT. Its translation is CASSYRTSGGDTQYF.

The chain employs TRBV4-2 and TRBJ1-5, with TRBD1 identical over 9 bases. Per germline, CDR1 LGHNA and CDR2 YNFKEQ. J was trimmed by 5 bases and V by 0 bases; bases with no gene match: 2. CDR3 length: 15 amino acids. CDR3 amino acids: CASSQDDRGDQPQHF. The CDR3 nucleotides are TGTGCCAGCAGCCAAGATGACAGGGGGGATCAGCCCCAGCATTTT.

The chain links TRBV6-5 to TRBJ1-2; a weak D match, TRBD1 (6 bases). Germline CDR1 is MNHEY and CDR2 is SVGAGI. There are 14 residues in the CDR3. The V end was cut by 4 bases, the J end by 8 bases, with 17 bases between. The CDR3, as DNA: TGTGCCAGCAGTTGGCAAGGGACACTTAAAGGCTACACCTTC. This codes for CASSWQGTLKGYTF.